The rows below give T cell receptor beta chains drawn from one sample of a study of blood T cell repertoires in COVID-19. The repertoire was sequenced with immunoSEQ multiplex PCR; TCRdb's copy has only in-frame clones and lacks some. The table has 250,000 to 400,000 clones, 88% seen once. The specimen sequenced was peripheral blood. The receptors derive from a woman aged 30 to 39 with COVID-19, enrolled during active disease. CDR3s include the opening cysteine and the closing phenylalanine or tryptophan. The D gene is left open where the match is weak. Size tells how often a clone was seen (once, few, many) or the class of an expanded clone, and some rows leave it out.

J: TRBJ2-5
D: .
size: .
V: TRBV23-1
DNA: TGCGCCAGCAGTCAATGGGGGGGGCAAGGGGAGACCCAGTACTTC
CDR3: CASSQWGGQGETQYF

J: TRBJ2-1
D: TRBD2
size: .
V: TRBV18
DNA: TGTGCCAGCTCAATCTTAGCGGGGGGGCTCAATGAGCAGTTCTTC
CDR3: CASSILAGGLNEQFF

J: TRBJ2-3
D: TRBD2
size: .
V: TRBV9
DNA: TGTGCCAGCAGCGTAGCGGGGGGGCAGGCAGATACGCAGTATTTT
CDR3: CASSVAGGQADTQYF

J: TRBJ2-5
D: .
size: .
V: TRBV6-2/TRBV6-3
DNA: TGTGCCAGCAGCAGGGGCCAAGAGACCCAGTACTTC
CDR3: CASSRGQETQYF

J: TRBJ2-1
D: .
size: .
V: TRBV9
DNA: TGTGCCAGCAGCGTAGCTTTCAGGACTACCCCTCTGGATGAGCAGTTCTTC
CDR3: CASSVAFRTTPLDEQFF

J: TRBJ2-5
D: TRBD2
size: .
V: TRBV11-2
DNA: TGTGCCAGCAGCAGAACCGGGACTACACAAGAGACCCAGTACTTC
CDR3: CASSRTGTTQETQYF

J: TRBJ2-5
D: TRBD1
size: .
V: TRBV4-1
DNA: TGCGCCAGCAGCCAAGGACAGGGGGAAGAGACCCAGTACTTC
CDR3: CASSQGQGEETQYF

J: TRBJ1-1
D: .
size: .
V: TRBV11-3
DNA: TGTGCCAGCAGCCTAGGGGTGAGGACTGAAGCTTTCTTT
CDR3: CASSLGVRTEAFF

J: TRBJ2-5
D: .
size: .
V: TRBV10-2
DNA: TGCGCCAGCAGTGAGAACGGTCGACTCCAAGAGACCCAGTACTTC
CDR3: CASSENGRLQETQYF

J: TRBJ1-6
D: .
size: .
V: TRBV18
DNA: TGTGCCAGCTCACCAGAGACGGCTTCGGGTTCACCCCTCCACTTT
CDR3: CASSPETASGSPLHF

J: TRBJ1-1
D: .
size: .
V: TRBV30
DNA: TGTGCCTGGACCCAGGGAGGAGGCACTGAAGCTTTCTTT
CDR3: CAWTQGGGTEAFF

J: TRBJ1-1
D: .
size: .
V: TRBV2
DNA: TGTGCCAGCAGGAACCGGGGGGCGGCCCAGACTGAAGCTTTCTTT
CDR3: CASRNRGAAQTEAFF

J: TRBJ1-2
D: .
size: .
V: TRBV9
DNA: TGTGCCAGCAGCGGCGGGAGGGGCCCCTCGCAGGGCTACACCTTC
CDR3: CASSGGRGPSQGYTF

J: TRBJ2-4
D: TRBD1
size: .
V: TRBV28
DNA: TGTGCCAGCAGTTTCCCCCTTGACAGGGAGGCCAAAAACATTCAGTACTTC
CDR3: CASSFPLDREAKNIQYF

J: TRBJ1-2
D: TRBD1
size: .
V: TRBV11-3
DNA: TGTGCCAGCAGCACAGGGGATTATGGCTACACCTTC
CDR3: CASSTGDYGYTF

J: TRBJ1-1
D: .
size: .
V: TRBV7-3
DNA: TGTGCCAGCAGCTTAATTGGAGGGAACACTGAAGCTTTCTTT
CDR3: CASSLIGGNTEAFF

J: TRBJ1-2
D: .
size: .
V: TRBV11-2
DNA: TGTGCCAGCACTCCTACGTCGGGGGGAACCTATGGCTACACCTTC
CDR3: CASTPTSGGTYGYTF

J: TRBJ2-2
D: .
size: .
V: TRBV5-4
DNA: TGTGCCAGCAGCTTGTACCAGGCGAACACCGGGGAGCTGTTTTTT
CDR3: CASSLYQANTGELFF

J: TRBJ2-2
D: .
size: few
V: TRBV6-6
DNA: TGTGCCAGCAGTTCACTCCGCCCCGGGGAGCTGTTTTTT
CDR3: CASSSLRPGELFF

J: TRBJ1-1
D: .
size: once
V: TRBV19
DNA: TGTGCCAGTAGTGCCCGTACCGGGAACACTGAAGCTTTCTTT
CDR3: CASSARTGNTEAFF

J: TRBJ2-5
D: .
size: many
V: TRBV6-2/TRBV6-3
DNA: TGTGCCAGCAGTTACACTAGAGAGACCCAGTACTTC
CDR3: CASSYTRETQYF

J: TRBJ2-1
D: TRBD2
size: once
V: TRBV4-3
DNA: TGCGCCAGCAGCCAAGAAGCCCTAGCGGCCGACAATGAGCAGTTCTTC
CDR3: CASSQEALAADNEQFF

J: TRBJ2-7
D: TRBD2
size: .
V: TRBV7-8
DNA: TGTGCCAGCAGCTTAGCGGGAGGGTTCCTCGTAAGGCAGTACTTC
CDR3: CASSLAGGFLVRQYF

J: TRBJ1-6
D: TRBD1
size: few
V: TRBV5-4
DNA: TGTGCCAGCAGCACCGGGACAGGGGGCTCTTATAATTCACCCCTCCACTTT
CDR3: CASSTGTGGSYNSPLHF

J: TRBJ2-1
D: TRBD1
size: .
V: TRBV9
DNA: TGTGCCAGCAGCCTGCGGACAGGGGGCCTTTTCTACAATGAGCAGTTCTTC
CDR3: CASSLRTGGLFYNEQFF

J: TRBJ2-5
D: TRBD2
size: .
V: TRBV7-2
DNA: TGTGCCAGCAGCTTACAGACTAGCGGACAAGAGACCCAGTACTTC
CDR3: CASSLQTSGQETQYF

J: TRBJ1-1
D: .
size: .
V: TRBV27
DNA: TGTGCCAGCGGACTCAGGGGCGACACTGAAGCTTTCTTT
CDR3: CASGLRGDTEAFF

J: TRBJ2-7
D: TRBD1
size: .
V: TRBV2
DNA: TGTGCCAGCAGCCAGGGGGTCTCGGATTACTACGAGCAGTACTTC
CDR3: CASSQGVSDYYEQYF

J: TRBJ1-1
D: .
size: .
V: TRBV6-5
DNA: TGTGCCAGCAGTTACAACCCGGACTCTCCCGAAGCTTTCTTT
CDR3: CASSYNPDSPEAFF

J: TRBJ1-2
D: .
size: .
V: TRBV11-2
DNA: TGTGCCAGCAGCTCGAACCCGGGGATCTTCTTC
CDR3: CASSSNPGIFF

J: TRBJ1-2
D: TRBD1
size: .
V: TRBV6-6
DNA: TGTGCCAGTAGAAGGAAAGGGGACAGTACCTGGCATGGCTACACCTTC
CDR3: CASRRKGDSTWHGYTF

J: TRBJ2-6
D: .
size: many
V: TRBV3-1/TRBV3-2
DNA: TGTGCCAGCAGCCAAGGACTGGGCTCTGGGGCCAACGTCCTGACTTTC
CDR3: CASSQGLGSGANVLTF

J: TRBJ1-2
D: .
size: few
V: TRBV7-2
DNA: TGTGCCAGCAGCTTCGACCTGGACAGACACTATGGCTACACCTTC
CDR3: CASSFDLDRHYGYTF

J: TRBJ1-1
D: TRBD1
size: .
V: TRBV7-9
DNA: TGTGCCAGCAGCGGGACAGGGGACACTGAAGCTTTCTTT
CDR3: CASSGTGDTEAFF

J: TRBJ2-3
D: TRBD2
size: .
V: TRBV10-3
DNA: TGTGCCATCAGGGGACTAGCAGATACGCAGTATTTT
CDR3: CAIRGLADTQYF

J: TRBJ1-2
D: .
size: .
V: TRBV11-2
DNA: TGTGCCAGCAGCTTGAACCCGGGACAAGACTATGGCTACACCTTC
CDR3: CASSLNPGQDYGYTF

J: TRBJ2-7
D: .
size: .
V: TRBV6-2/TRBV6-3
DNA: TGTGCCAGCAGCCGGTACGACAGTTACTACGAGCAGTACTTC
CDR3: CASSRYDSYYEQYF

J: TRBJ2-2
D: .
size: .
V: TRBV6-1
DNA: TGTGCCAGCAGTGATAGTCCGGACACCGGGGAGCTGTTTTTT
CDR3: CASSDSPDTGELFF

J: TRBJ1-5
D: .
size: .
V: TRBV7-8
DNA: TGTGCCAGCAGCTCAGTCGGCGGGCCCCAGCATTTT
CDR3: CASSSVGGPQHF

J: TRBJ1-2
D: .
size: .
V: TRBV6-2/TRBV6-3
DNA: TGTGCCAGCAGTCCGGGGACAACGTATGGCTACACCTTC
CDR3: CASSPGTTYGYTF

J: TRBJ1-5
D: .
size: .
V: TRBV6-5
DNA: TGTGCCAGCAGGCCCACAGGGAATAATCAGCCCCAGCATTTT
CDR3: CASRPTGNNQPQHF

J: TRBJ1-3
D: .
size: .
V: TRBV4-1
DNA: TGCGCCAGCAACACACAGCAGGGGTCTGGAAACACCATATATTTT
CDR3: CASNTQQGSGNTIYF

J: TRBJ2-5
D: TRBD2
size: once
V: TRBV5-4
DNA: TGTGCCAGCAGCTTGGATACGTTGTCTAGCGGGGGGGGCTTCCAAGAGACCCAGTACTTC
CDR3: CASSLDTLSSGGGFQETQYF

J: TRBJ2-1
D: .
size: .
V: TRBV21-1
DNA: TGTGCCAGCAGCAAACTGACAGCAATTAATGAGCAGTTCTTC
CDR3: CASSKLTAINEQFF

J: TRBJ1-2
D: TRBD1
size: .
V: TRBV9
DNA: TGTGCCAGCTCCGGGACAGCTAACTATGGCTACACCTTC
CDR3: CASSGTANYGYTF

J: TRBJ1-5
D: TRBD1
size: .
V: TRBV27
DNA: TGTGCCAGCAGTTTCAGGGGGGATGGGAATCAGCCCCAGCATTTT
CDR3: CASSFRGDGNQPQHF

J: TRBJ1-1
D: TRBD1
size: .
V: TRBV11-3
DNA: TGTGCCAGCAGCCCGACCGGGACAGTGAACACTGAAGCTTTCTTT
CDR3: CASSPTGTVNTEAFF

J: TRBJ2-2
D: TRBD1
size: .
V: TRBV29-1
DNA: TGCAGCGCAAGACAGGGAACGAACACCGGGGAGCTGTTTTTT
CDR3: CSARQGTNTGELFF

J: TRBJ1-5
D: .
size: once
V: TRBV19
DNA: TGTGCCAGTAGTCCGCGGGGCAATCAGCCCCAGCATTTT
CDR3: CASSPRGNQPQHF

J: TRBJ2-5
D: TRBD1
size: .
V: TRBV18
DNA: TGTGCCAGCTCACCGGGGACAGGGTCGGTGGAGACCCAGTACTTC
CDR3: CASSPGTGSVETQYF

J: TRBJ2-7
D: TRBD2
size: .
V: TRBV10-3
DNA: TGTGCCATCAGTGACGCGCGGGGGACCTACGAGCAGTACTTC
CDR3: CAISDARGTYEQYF

J: TRBJ1-1
D: .
size: once
V: TRBV3-1/TRBV3-2
DNA: TGTGCCAGCAGCCAGGGGGCAAACACTGAAGCTTTCTTT
CDR3: CASSQGANTEAFF

J: TRBJ2-3
D: TRBD1
size: once
V: TRBV2
DNA: TGTGCCAGCAGGAAAAATAGGGACAGGGTTAGAGGTACGCAGTATTTT
CDR3: CASRKNRDRVRGTQYF

J: TRBJ2-5
D: TRBD1
size: few
V: TRBV7-6
DNA: TGTGCCAGCAGCTTAACGGGGACAGGGTCAGAGACCCAGTACTTC
CDR3: CASSLTGTGSETQYF

J: TRBJ2-1
D: TRBD2
size: .
V: TRBV4-3
DNA: TGCGCCAGCAGCCTGTTCCATAGCGGGCAATACAATGAGCAGTTCTTC
CDR3: CASSLFHSGQYNEQFF